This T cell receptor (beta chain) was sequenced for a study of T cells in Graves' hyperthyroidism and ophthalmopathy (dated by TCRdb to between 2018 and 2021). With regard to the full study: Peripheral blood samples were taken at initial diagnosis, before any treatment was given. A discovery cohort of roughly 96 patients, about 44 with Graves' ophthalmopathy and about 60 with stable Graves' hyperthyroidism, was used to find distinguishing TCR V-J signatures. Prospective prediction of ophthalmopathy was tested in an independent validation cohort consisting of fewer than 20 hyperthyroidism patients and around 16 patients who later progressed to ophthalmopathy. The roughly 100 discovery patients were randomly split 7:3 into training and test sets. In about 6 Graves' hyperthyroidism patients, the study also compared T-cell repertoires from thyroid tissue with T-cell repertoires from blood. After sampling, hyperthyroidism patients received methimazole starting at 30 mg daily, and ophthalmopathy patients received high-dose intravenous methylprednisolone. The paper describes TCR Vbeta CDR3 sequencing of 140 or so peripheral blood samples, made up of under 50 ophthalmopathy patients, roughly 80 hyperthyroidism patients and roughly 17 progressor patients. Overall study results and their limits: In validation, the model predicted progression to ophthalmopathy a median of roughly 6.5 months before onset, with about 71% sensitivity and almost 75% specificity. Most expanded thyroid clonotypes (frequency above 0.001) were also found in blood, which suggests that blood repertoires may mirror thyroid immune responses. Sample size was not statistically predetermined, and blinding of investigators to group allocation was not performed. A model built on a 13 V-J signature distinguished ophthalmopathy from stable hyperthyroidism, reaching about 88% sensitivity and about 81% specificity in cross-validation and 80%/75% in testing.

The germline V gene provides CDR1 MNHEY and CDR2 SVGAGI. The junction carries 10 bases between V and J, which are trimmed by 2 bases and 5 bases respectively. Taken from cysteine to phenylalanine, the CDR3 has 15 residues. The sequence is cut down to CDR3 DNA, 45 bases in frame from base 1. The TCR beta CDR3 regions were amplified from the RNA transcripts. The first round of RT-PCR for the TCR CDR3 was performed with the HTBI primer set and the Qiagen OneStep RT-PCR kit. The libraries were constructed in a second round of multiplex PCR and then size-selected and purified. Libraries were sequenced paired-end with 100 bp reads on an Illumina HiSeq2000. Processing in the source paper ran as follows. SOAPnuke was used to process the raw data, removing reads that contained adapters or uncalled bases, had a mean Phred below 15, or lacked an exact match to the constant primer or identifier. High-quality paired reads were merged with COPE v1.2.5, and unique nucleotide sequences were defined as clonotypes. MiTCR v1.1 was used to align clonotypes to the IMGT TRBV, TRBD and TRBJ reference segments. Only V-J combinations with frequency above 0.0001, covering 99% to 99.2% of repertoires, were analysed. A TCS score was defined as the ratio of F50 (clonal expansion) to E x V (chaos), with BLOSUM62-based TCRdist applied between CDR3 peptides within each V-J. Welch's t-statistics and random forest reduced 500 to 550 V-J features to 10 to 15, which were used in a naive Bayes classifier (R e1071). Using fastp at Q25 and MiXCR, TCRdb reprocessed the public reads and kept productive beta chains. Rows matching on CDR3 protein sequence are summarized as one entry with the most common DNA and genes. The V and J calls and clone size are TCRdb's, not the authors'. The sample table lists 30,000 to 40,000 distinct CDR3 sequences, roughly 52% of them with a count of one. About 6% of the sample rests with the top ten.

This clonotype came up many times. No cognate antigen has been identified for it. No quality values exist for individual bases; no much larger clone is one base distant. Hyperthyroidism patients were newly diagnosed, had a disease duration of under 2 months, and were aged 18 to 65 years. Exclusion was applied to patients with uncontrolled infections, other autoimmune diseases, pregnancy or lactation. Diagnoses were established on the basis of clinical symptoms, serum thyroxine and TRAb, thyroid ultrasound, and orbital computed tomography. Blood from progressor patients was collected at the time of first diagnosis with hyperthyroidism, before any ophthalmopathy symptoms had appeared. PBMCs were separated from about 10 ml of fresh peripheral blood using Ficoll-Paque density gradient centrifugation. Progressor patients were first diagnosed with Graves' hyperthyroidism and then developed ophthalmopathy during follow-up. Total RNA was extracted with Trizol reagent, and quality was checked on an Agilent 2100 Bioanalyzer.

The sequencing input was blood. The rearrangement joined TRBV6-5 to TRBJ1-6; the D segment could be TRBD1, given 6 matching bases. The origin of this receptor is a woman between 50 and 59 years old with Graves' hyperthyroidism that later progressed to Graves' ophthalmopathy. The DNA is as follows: TGTGCCAGCAGTTACCAGGACAGCAATAATTCACCCCTCCACTTT. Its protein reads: CASSYQDSNNSPLHF.